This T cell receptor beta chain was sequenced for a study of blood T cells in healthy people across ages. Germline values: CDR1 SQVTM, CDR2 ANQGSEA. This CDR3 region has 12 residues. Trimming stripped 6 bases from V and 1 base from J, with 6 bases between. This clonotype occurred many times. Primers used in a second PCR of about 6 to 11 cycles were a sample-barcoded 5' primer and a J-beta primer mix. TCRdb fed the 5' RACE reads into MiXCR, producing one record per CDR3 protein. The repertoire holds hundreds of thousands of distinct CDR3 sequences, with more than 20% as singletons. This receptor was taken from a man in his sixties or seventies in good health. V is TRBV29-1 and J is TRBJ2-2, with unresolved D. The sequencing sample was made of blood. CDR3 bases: TGCAGCGTGGGCCAGAACACCGGGGAGCTGTTTTTT. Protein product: CSVGQNTGELFF.